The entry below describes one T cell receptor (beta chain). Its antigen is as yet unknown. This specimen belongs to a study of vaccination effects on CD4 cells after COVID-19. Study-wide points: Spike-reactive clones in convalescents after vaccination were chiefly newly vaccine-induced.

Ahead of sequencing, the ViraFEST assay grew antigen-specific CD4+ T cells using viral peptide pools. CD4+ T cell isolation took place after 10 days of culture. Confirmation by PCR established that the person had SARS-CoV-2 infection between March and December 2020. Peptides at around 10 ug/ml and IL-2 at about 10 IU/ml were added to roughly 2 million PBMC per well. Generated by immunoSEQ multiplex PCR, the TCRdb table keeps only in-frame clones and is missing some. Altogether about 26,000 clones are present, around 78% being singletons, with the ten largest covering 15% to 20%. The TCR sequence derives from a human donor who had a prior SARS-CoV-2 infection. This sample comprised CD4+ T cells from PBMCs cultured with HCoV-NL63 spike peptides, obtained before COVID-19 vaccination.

The CDR3 coding sequence is TGTGCCAGCAGCCGCGGGACTAGCGGGGGGGCGGGCGAGCAGTACTTC. Protein: CASSRGTSGGAGEQYF. The chain uses TRBV4-2 and TRBJ2-7, with 16 bases identical to TRBD2. The CDR3 is 16 residues long. J gave up 6 bases and V 4 bases, and 6 bases lay outside the gene matches. CDR1 and CDR2 (germline): LGHNA, YNFKEQ.